This TCR beta chain was sequenced for a study of control samples from healthy donors and cancer patients. Some clones are missing from TCRdb's copy, which holds only in-frame ones; the method was immunoSEQ multiplex PCR. The data hold 120,000 or so clones, with about 89% observed a single time. CDR1 and CDR2 (germline): SGHTA, FQGNSA. CDR3 length: 11 amino acids. The V gene lost 4 bases and the J gene lost 14 bases, with 14 bases spanning the gap. This clone was detected a few times. Specimen: blood. This chain links TRBV7-2 with TRBJ1-2, with D possibly being TRBD1 (6 bases). The TCR was taken from a man aged 55 to 70 in good health. The CDR3 reads CASSSGPGQTF. In nucleotides, the CDR3 is TGTGCCAGCAGCTCGGGACCGGGACAAACCTTC.